Each of the 29 T cell receptor beta chains below was sequenced from the same sample in a study of control samples from healthy donors and cancer patients. The repertoire was sequenced with immunoSEQ multiplex PCR; TCRdb's copy has only in-frame clones and lacks some. Of around 200,000 clones in the sample, over 85% were seen once. The sample comprised blood. These receptors came from a man aged 18 to 30 in good health.

The chain has TRBV27 and TRBJ2-6; a weak D match, TRBD1 (6 bases). CDR1 is MNHEY, CDR2 SMNVEV, per germline (reference sequence). Trimming pared 3 bases from V and 2 bases from J, leaving 14 bases between. The CDR3 sequence is 17 residues long. The CDR3 DNA sequence: TGTGCCAGCAGTTTTGGACAGCTGCCAACTGGGGCCAACGTCCTGACTTTC. It is translated as CASSFGQLPTGANVLTF.

This chain connects TRBV25-1 to TRBJ2-5, with D hard to call. In germline, CDR1 is MGHDK, CDR2 SYGVNS. V lost 3 bases, J lost 1 base, and 12 bases lay in between. CDR3 length equals 15 residues. The CDR3 region is CASSDPARPQETQYF. The CDR3 DNA reads TGTGCCAGCAGTGACCCGGCTAGGCCCCAAGAGACCCAGTACTTC. The entire variable domain, with the rest obtained from reference TRBV25-1 and TRBJ2-5, is as follows: EADIYQTPRYLVIGTGKKITLECSQTMGHDKMYWYQQDPGMELHLIHYSYGVNSTEKGDLSSESTVSRIRTEHFPLTLESARPSHTSQYLCASSDPARPQETQYFGPGTRLLVL.

The chain employs TRBV11-1 and TRBJ1-5, with D possibly being TRBD1 (5 bases). CDR1 is SGHAT, CDR2 FQDESV, per germline (reference sequence). V lost 2 bases and J lost 4, with 6 bases in between. This CDR3 has 13 residues. Here the CDR3 DNA reads TGTGCCAGCAGCTTACGGGGGAATCAGCCCCAGCATTTT. This codes for CASSLRGNQPQHF.

J is TRBJ2-5 and V is TRBV28; D is perhaps TRBD2 (5 bases). In germline, CDR1 is MDHEN, CDR2 SYDVKM. V dropped 4 bases and J dropped 5 bases, with 17 bases sitting between them. This CDR3 contains 15 residues. This CDR3 reads CASSSPGRFGETQYF. CDR3 in DNA: TGTGCCAGCAGTTCCCCGGGGAGATTCGGCGAGACCCAGTACTTC.

The rearrangement links TRBV19 to TRBJ2-7; TRBD2 is a possible D gene (5 bases). The CDR3 spans 13 residues. Germline lookup yields CDR1 LNHDA and CDR2 SQIVND (reference sequence). V lost 8 bases and J lost 5, with 16 bases in between. CDR3 residues: CASERRPGNEQYF. CDR3 sequence (DNA): TGTGCCAGTGAGAGACGCCCCGGGAACGAGCAGTACTTC.

The chain employs TRBV6-5 and TRBJ2-3, with TRBD2 identical over 8 bases. V trimming: 7 bases; J trimming: 4 bases; junction bases outside the gene matches: 4. The germline V gene encodes CDR1 MNHEY and CDR2 SVGAGI. The CDR3 has 13 residues. CDR3 loop: CASKTGGADTQYF. The CDR3 nucleotides read TGTGCCAGCAAGACGGGGGGGGCAGATACGCAGTATTTT.

This clone was detected a few times. This chain joins TRBV27 and TRBJ1-5, with D unclear. The CDR3 length is 13 residues. Trimming cost V 5 bases and J 8 bases, with 13 bases left between them. The germline V gene encodes CDR1 MNHEY and CDR2 SMNVEV (reference sequence). In nucleotides, the CDR3 is TGTGCCAGCAGTCCCCCGAGCGGCGAGCCCCAGCATTTT. As protein: CASSPPSGEPQHF.

This chain's CDR3 is CASSPRRLNEQYF. The CDR3 coding sequence is TGCGCCAGCAGCCCCCGTAGGCTCAACGAGCAGTACTTC. This sequence joins TRBV4-1 and TRBJ2-7; no firm D call. Trimming cost V 4 bases and J 5 bases, with 12 bases left between them. This CDR3 comprises 13 residues. The germline CDR1 and CDR2 sequences are MGHRA and YSYEKL.

V is TRBV2 and J is TRBJ1-1; maybe TRBD1 (5 bases). The CDR3 runs 16 residues. Deletions cut 1 base from V and 5 bases from J, with 17 bases between. Germline V gene data show CDR1 as SNHLY and CDR2 as FYNNEI. The CDR3 sequence: CASSEEGWGGGTEAFF. CDR3 sequence (DNA): TGTGCCAGCAGTGAAGAAGGATGGGGGGGAGGAACTGAAGCTTTCTTT.

This CDR3 is CAIKGGYGYTF. The CDR3, as DNA: TGTGCCATCAAGGGAGGCTATGGCTACACCTTC. The rearrangement links TRBV10-3 to TRBJ1-2; D remains ambiguous. Per the germline V gene, CDR1 is ENHRY and CDR2 is SYGVKD. This CDR3 is 11 amino acids long. V was pared by 7 bases and J by 4 bases, with 7 bases between.

The rearrangement uses TRBV2 and TRBJ1-2; 10 bases agree with TRBD1. Germline CDR1 and CDR2: SNHLY and FYNNEI. The CDR3 runs to 12 residues. V dropped 6 bases and J dropped 5; count of bases not matched to a gene: 0. CDR3 bases: TGTGCCAGCAGGGACAGGGGGTATGGCTACACCTTC. Encoded protein: CASRDRGYGYTF.

This rearrangement joins TRBV4-1 to TRBJ2-3; D ambiguous. Per the germline V gene, CDR1 is MGHRA and CDR2 is YSYEKL. This CDR3 has 16 residues. The V and J ends lost 3 bases and 7 bases respectively, with 20 bases between them. The CDR3 DNA reads as TGCGCCAGCAGCCAGGGCATGGTTATGGGCAGAAATACGCAGTATTTT. It encodes CASSQGMVMGRNTQYF.

This clone was recorded once. This sequence joins TRBV27 and TRBJ2-7; D is possibly TRBD1 (6 bases). The CDR3 is made up of 13 amino acids. Trimming pared 0 bases from V and 5 bases from J, leaving 8 bases between. Germline V gives CDR1 MNHEY, CDR2 SMNVEV (reference sequence). The CDR3 reads CASSLSRTDEQYF. DNA of the CDR3: TGTGCCAGCAGTTTATCTCGGACAGACGAGCAGTACTTC.

The chain combines TRBV6-2 or TRBV6-3 with TRBJ2-7, with 9 bases matching TRBD1. The junction had 3 bases not matched to a gene; V was cut back by 0 bases and J by 3 bases. Germline values: CDR1 MNHEY, CDR2 SVGEGT. The CDR3 is made up of 15 amino acids. The CDR3 region is CASSYSRDRVYEQYF. DNA of the CDR3: TGTGCCAGCAGTTACTCGCGGGACAGGGTCTACGAGCAGTACTTC.

V is TRBV6-5 and J is TRBJ2-1, with TRBD2 matching 8 bases. Germline lookup yields CDR1 MNHEY and CDR2 SVGAGI. The CDR3 extends over 14 amino acids. Unmatched junction bases numbered 8, after V lost 6 bases and J lost 7 bases. CDR3 DNA sequence: TGTGCCAGCAGGACCGGGGGGGGGACTAATGAGCAGTTCTTC. Its protein product is CASRTGGGTNEQFF.

The chain combines TRBV7-2 with TRBJ1-4, with D tentatively TRBD1 (5 bases). The CDR3 extends over 15 amino acids. V was pared by 5 bases and J by 11 bases, with 21 bases between. Germline V lookup: CDR1 SGHTA, CDR2 FQGNSA. The DNA of the CDR3 is TGTGCCAGCAGCCCGGGAGGTGGGGGAAACAGGAAACTGTTTTTT. Translation: CASSPGGGGNRKLFF.

The rearrangement links TRBV5-8 to TRBJ2-3; D tentatively fits TRBD1 or TRBD2 (6 bases each). Germline loops: CDR1 SGHTS, CDR2 YDEGEE. The V end was cut by 4 bases, the J end by 3 bases, with 9 bases between. CDR3 length equals 13 residues. The CDR3 here is CASSRGVTDTQYF. The DNA of the CDR3 is TGTGCCAGCAGCAGGGGGGTGACAGATACGCAGTATTTT.

The chain combines TRBV29-1 with TRBJ2-5; D gene uncertain. CDR1 is SQVTM, CDR2 ANQGSEA, per germline. This CDR3 is built from 13 residues. The V end lost 6 bases, the J end lost 0 bases, and 11 bases lay between the germline ends. The CDR3 sequence: CSVSDSYQETQYF. The CDR3 coding sequence is TGCAGCGTGTCAGATTCGTACCAAGAGACCCAGTACTTC.

The chain employs TRBV6-5 and TRBJ1-4; no clear D. Germline V gene sequence: CDR1 MNHEY, CDR2 SVGAGI. CDR3 length: 15 residues. Trimming pared 2 bases from V and 7 bases from J, leaving 14 bases between. CDR3: CASSYGEPSVEKLFF. The DNA for the CDR3 is TGTGCCAGCAGTTACGGGGAGCCCTCGGTTGAAAAACTGTTTTTT.

This clone was counted once. J is TRBJ1-1 and V is TRBV3-1 (or the pseudogene TRBV3-2); perhaps TRBD1 as D (5 bases). Germline-derived CDR1 and CDR2 are LGHDT and YNNKEL (reference sequence). CDR3 length: 15 residues. Trimming removed 1 base from V and 1 base from J, with 10 bases in between. The CDR3 DNA reads TGTGCCAGCAGCCAAGGCCCGACAGCGAACACTGAAGCTTTCTTT. It is translated as CASSQGPTANTEAFF.

The chain couples TRBV28 to TRBJ1-5; D remains ambiguous. Trimming took off 9 bases at V and 6 bases at J, with 12 bases between the two ends. CDR1 and CDR2 from the germline V gene are MDHEN and SYDVKM. The CDR3 runs to 12 residues. CDR3 in DNA: TGTGCCAGTTGTGGAGTTGGTCAGCCCCAGCATTTT. Protein: CASCGVGQPQHF.

The J gene is TRBJ2-1, the V gene TRBV28; no clear D gene. The V end lost 4 bases, the J end lost 13 bases, and 14 bases lay between the germline ends. The germline V gene encodes CDR1 MDHEN and CDR2 SYDVKM. The CDR3 is 12 amino acids. CDR3 in amino acids: CASSSQYLSQFF. The CDR3 DNA reads as TGTGCCAGCAGTTCCCAATACCTCTCCCAGTTCTTC.

The chain has TRBV6-2 or TRBV6-3 and TRBJ1-2, with no clear D. There are 11 residues in the CDR3. Germline CDR1 reads MNHEY; CDR2 reads SVGEGT. Trimming cost V 4 bases and J 8 bases, with 8 bases left between them. The CDR3 region has the DNA TGTGCCAGCAGTTTAGCGCGAGGCTACACCTTC. Residues: CASSLARGYTF.

The chain uses TRBV3-1 (or the pseudogene TRBV3-2) and TRBJ2-7; the D is unclear. This CDR3 region has 12 residues. CDR1 is LGHDT, CDR2 YNNKEL, per germline (reference sequence). V lost 0 bases and J lost 6, with 6 bases in between. CDR3 sequence: CASSQDYGEQYF. The CDR3, as DNA: TGTGCCAGCAGCCAAGATTATGGCGAGCAGTACTTC.

The CDR3: CASSVRLKGSPLHF. The DNA of the CDR3 is TGTGCCAGCAGCGTGCGGCTAAAGGGTTCACCCCTCCACTTT. The rearrangement joins TRBV9 to TRBJ1-6; the D is unclear. Trimming shortened V by 2 bases and J by 9 bases, and 12 bases separated the two germline ends. The CDR3 runs 14 residues. Germline V CDR1 and CDR2: SGDLS, YYNGEE.

This chain uses TRBV3-1 (or the pseudogene TRBV3-2) with TRBJ1-2; a possible D gene is TRBD1 (6 bases). In germline, CDR1 is LGHDT, CDR2 YNNKEL (reference sequence). V lost 1 base and J lost 3, with 15 bases in between. The CDR3 runs to 16 residues. CDR3 in amino acids: CASSQGAGTTYYGYTF. CDR3 in DNA: TGTGCCAGCAGCCAAGGTGCCGGGACAACTTACTATGGCTACACCTTC.

This rearrangement joins TRBV7-8 to TRBJ2-7; D is unclear. V gave up 4 bases and J gave up 5 bases, with 9 bases separating them. There are 12 residues in the CDR3. CDR1 SGHVS and CDR2 FQNEAQ come from the germline V gene. The DNA of the CDR3 is TGTGCCAGCAGCTGGCCTGGGGACGAGCAGTACTTC. The encoded protein is CASSWPGDEQYF.

The CDR3 DNA reads as TGTGCCAGCAGTGAAGAAGCCGGGAAGCGGGGTACGCAGTATTTT. The encoded protein is CASSEEAGKRGTQYF. The chain is built from TRBV6-1 and TRBJ2-3; the match to TRBD2 covers 7 bases. Unmatched junction bases numbered 9, after V lost 1 base and J lost 8 bases. Germline V gives CDR1 MNHNS, CDR2 SASEGT. The CDR3 has 15 amino acids.

The chain recombines TRBV19 with TRBJ1-2; 9 bases are a match to TRBD1. The CDR3 extends over 16 amino acids. CDR1 is LNHDA, CDR2 SQIVND, per germline (reference sequence). The ends lost 5 bases at V and 8 bases at J; junction bases unmatched: 15. CDR3 sequence reads: CASSESGQGSFRGYTF. The CDR3 DNA is TGTGCCAGTAGTGAGAGCGGACAGGGGAGTTTTCGGGGCTACACCTTC.